This TCR beta chain was sequenced for a study of cytomegalovirus exposure and HLA in healthy donors. The PCR had 60 Vbeta and 13 Jbeta primers. The data were produced by immunoSEQ multiplex PCR, yet TCRdb's version contains in-frame clones alone and is incomplete. Altogether about 70,000 clones are present, almost 70% being singletons, with the ten largest covering under 20%. Whole-study findings and limits: Follow-up analysis later connected one missense variant in DCLRE1C with trimming of TCR beta V- and J-genes. Specific recognition of CMV antigens was confirmed in vitro for three chains (all CMV-associated).

V was shortened by 7 bases and J by 9 bases, with 24 bases between the two germline ends. The CDR3 contains 16 residues. CDR1 is LNHDA and CDR2 is SQIVND in the germline V gene (reference sequence). Concerning this clone itself: The antigen is unknown.

The sequence came from a man aged 40-49 years in good health and CMV-seropositive. The specimen was PBMCs. The chain employs TRBV19 and TRBJ2-2; D is perhaps TRBD1 (5 bases). DNA of the CDR3: TGTGCCAGTAATACCCCTTTTGTTTGGGGCGCAAGGGAGCTGTTTTTT. It specifies CASNTPFVWGARELFF.